This T cell receptor (beta chain) was identified during a study of shared clonotypes between healthy human individuals. For the study at large: A donor's plate count was three for CD4 naive and three for CD4 memory; CD8 naive had two and CD8 memory one.

This clone was picked up one time. Each sample came from a Caucasian adult donor living in Nashville, Tennessee. Sequencing used immunoSEQ multiplex PCR; TCRdb keeps in-frame clones, though not all of them. The repertoire holds 2.3 million or so clones, with 85% to 95% as singletons. Sequenced input: naive CD4+ T cells from PBMCs. Subset here: CD45RA+ positively selected. The source is a man between 18 and 29 years old in good health. Some clones in this sample may be carry-over from other donors' samples.

The CDR3 nucleotides are TGCAGCGTTGAAGATTGGGCGTGGGGATCTGCCCAGTACTTC. It translates to CSVEDWAWGSAQYF. The chain combines TRBV29-1 with TRBJ2-5; no reliable D call. Germline V gives CDR1 SQVTM, CDR2 ANQGSEA. This CDR3 is built from 14 residues. The germline V and J ends were trimmed by 0 bases and 9 bases, with 17 bases remaining between them.